The entry that follows covers one T cell receptor beta chain sequence. The target antigen is unknown. The sample is drawn from a study of cytomegalovirus exposure and HLA in healthy donors. Vbeta (60) and Jbeta (13) primers were used in the PCR. Only in-frame clones appear in the TCRdb table, and some are missing; sequencing was by immunoSEQ multiplex PCR. The sample yields about 83,000 clones, about 78% seen once. The CDR3 is 14 amino acids. The ends lost 4 bases at V and 4 bases at J; junction bases unmatched: 6. Germline V gene sequence: CDR1 WSHSY, CDR2 SAAADI. General study points: Reports described diagnosis of cytomegalovirus status by the classifier as highly specific and sensitive. Donor immune exposure was known only as CMV serostatus. The listing of 150 to 200 TCR beta chains classed them as cytomegalovirus-associated. A later analysis reportedly found that, within productive TCRs, an Asian-associated ancestry cluster had fewer N-insertions than the mean observed across the roughly 630 donors.

The specimen was PBMCs. This clonotype was sampled from a young man in good health and CMV-seropositive. The V call is TRBV10-2, the J call TRBJ1-1, with 7 bases fitting TRBD1. The CDR3 coding sequence is TGCGCCAGCAGTGGACTACAGGGGACCACTGAAGCTTTCTTT. Translating it yields CASSGLQGTTEAFF.